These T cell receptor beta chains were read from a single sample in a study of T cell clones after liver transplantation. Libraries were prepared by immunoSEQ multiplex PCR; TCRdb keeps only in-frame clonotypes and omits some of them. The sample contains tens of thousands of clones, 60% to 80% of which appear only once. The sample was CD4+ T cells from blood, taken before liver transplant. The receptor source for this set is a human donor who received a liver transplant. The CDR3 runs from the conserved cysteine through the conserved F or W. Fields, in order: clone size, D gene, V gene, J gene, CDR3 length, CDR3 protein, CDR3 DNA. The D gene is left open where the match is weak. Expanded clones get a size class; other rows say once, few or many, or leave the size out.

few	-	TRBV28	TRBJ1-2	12	CATPGEGYGYTF	TGTGCCACCCCAGGGGAGGGCTATGGCTACACCTTC
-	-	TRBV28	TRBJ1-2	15	CASSPGGRPRSGYTF	TGTGCCAGCAGCCCCGGGGGGCGCCCCAGATCTGGCTACACCTTC
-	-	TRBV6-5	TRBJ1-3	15	CASSYSGVAGNTIYF	TGTGCCAGCAGTTACTCAGGGGTAGCCGGAAACACCATATATTTT
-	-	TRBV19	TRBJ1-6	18	CASRLQSAGISYNSPLHF	TGTGCCAGTAGGCTACAGTCGGCAGGGATCTCCTATAATTCACCCCTCCACTTT
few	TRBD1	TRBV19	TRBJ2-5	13	CASSGQGWETQYF	TGTGCCAGTAGTGGACAGGGGTGGGAGACCCAGTACTTC
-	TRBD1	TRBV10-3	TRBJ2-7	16	CAISGTGTGRSYEQYF	TGTGCCATCAGTGGTACCGGGACAGGGCGCTCCTACGAGCAGTACTTC
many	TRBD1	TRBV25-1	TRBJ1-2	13	CATSRGLGYGYTF	TGTGCCACAAGCAGGGGGCTGGGCTATGGCTACACCTTC
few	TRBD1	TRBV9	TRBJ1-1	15	CASSVTPGQNSEAFF	TGTGCCAGCAGCGTGACTCCGGGACAGAATTCTGAAGCTTTCTTT
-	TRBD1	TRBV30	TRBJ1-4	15	CAWSPTGTGLGQLFF	TGTGCCTGGAGTCCTACAGGGACAGGACTCGGGCAACTGTTTTTT
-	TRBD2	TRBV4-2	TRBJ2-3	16	CASSQPTSGGVFAQYF	TGTGCCAGCAGCCAACCCACTAGCGGGGGGGTGTTCGCGCAGTATTTT
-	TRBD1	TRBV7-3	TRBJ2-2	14	CASSLTGTTGELFF	TGTGCCAGCAGCTTGACAGGGACCACCGGGGAGCTGTTTTTT
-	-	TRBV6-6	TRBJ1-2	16	CASSYSTGGPNYGYTF	TGTGCCAGCAGTTACTCGACTGGGGGCCCTAACTATGGCTACACCTTC
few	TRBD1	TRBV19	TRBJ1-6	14	CASSIGTGDSPLHF	TGTGCCAGTAGTATTGGGACAGGGGATTCACCCCTCCACTTT
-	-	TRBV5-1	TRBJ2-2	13	CASTLRVTGELFF	TGCGCCAGCACTCTACGTGTCACCGGGGAGCTGTTTTTT
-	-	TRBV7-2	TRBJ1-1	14	CASRPGIANTEAFF	TGTGCCAGCCGCCCGGGGATCGCGAACACTGAAGCTTTCTTT
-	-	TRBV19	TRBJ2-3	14	CASSWQGSTDTQYF	TGTGCCAGTAGTTGGCAGGGTAGCACAGATACGCAGTATTTT
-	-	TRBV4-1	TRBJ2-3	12	CASSLISDTQYF	TGCGCCAGCAGCCTAATATCAGATACGCAGTATTTT
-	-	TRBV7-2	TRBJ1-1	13	CASSLTENTEAFF	TGTGCCAGCAGCTTAACAGAGAACACTGAAGCTTTCTTT
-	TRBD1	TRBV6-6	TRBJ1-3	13	CASSPRDSDTIYF	TGTGCCAGCAGCCCCCGGGACAGTGACACCATATATTTT
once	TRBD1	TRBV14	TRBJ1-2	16	CASSRTGEGFDYGYTF	TGTGCCAGCAGCCGGACAGGGGAAGGGTTCGACTATGGCTACACCTTC
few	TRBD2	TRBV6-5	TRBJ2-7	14	CASSYDSGVREQYF	TGTGCCAGCAGTTACGATAGCGGGGTTCGCGAGCAGTACTTC
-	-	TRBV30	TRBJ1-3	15	CAWSRGGRPPARIYF	TGTGCCTGGAGTCGGGGAGGCCGGCCTCCAGCAAGAATATATTTT
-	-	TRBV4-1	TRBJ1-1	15	CASSYLTSGDTEAFF	TGCGCCAGCAGCTACCTAACCTCCGGGGACACTGAAGCTTTCTTT
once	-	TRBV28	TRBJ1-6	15	CASSFPQGMNSPLHF	TGTGCCAGCAGTTTTCCACAGGGAATGAATTCACCCCTCCACTTT
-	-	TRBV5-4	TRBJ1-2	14	CASSSYLSGGGYTF	TGTGCCAGCAGCTCCTACTTATCAGGAGGTGGCTACACCTTC
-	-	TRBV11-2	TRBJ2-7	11	CASSPVFEQYF	TGTGCCAGCAGCCCCGTTTTCGAGCAGTACTTC
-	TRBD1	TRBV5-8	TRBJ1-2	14	CASSLGQANYGYTF	TGTGCCAGCAGTTTGGGACAGGCAAACTATGGCTACACCTTC
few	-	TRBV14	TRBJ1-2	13	CASGGTRAYGYTF	TGTGCCAGCGGGGGGACCAGGGCGTATGGCTACACCTTC
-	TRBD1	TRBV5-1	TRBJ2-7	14	CASSSTGGSYEQYF	TGCGCCAGCAGCTCGACAGGGGGCTCCTACGAGCAGTACTTC
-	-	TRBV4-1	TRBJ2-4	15	CASSQPREKKNIQYF	TGCGCCAGCAGCCAACCACGGGAGAAGAAAAACATTCAGTACTTC
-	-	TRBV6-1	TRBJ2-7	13	CASSVDRPREQYF	TGTGCCAGCAGTGTAGACAGGCCCAGGGAGCAGTACTTC
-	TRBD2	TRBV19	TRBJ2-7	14	CASSMRLAGGEQYF	TGTGCCAGTAGTATGCGGCTAGCGGGGGGCGAGCAGTACTTC
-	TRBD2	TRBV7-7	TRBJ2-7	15	CASSPQAGIRSEQYF	TGTGCTAGCAGCCCCCAAGCGGGAATTAGATCCGAGCAGTACTTC
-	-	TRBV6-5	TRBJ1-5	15	CASSYSRSRNQPQHF	TGTGCCAGCAGTTACTCGAGGAGCCGCAATCAGCCCCAGCATTTT
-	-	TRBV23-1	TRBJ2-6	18	CASSPHGDGQSGANVLTF	TGCGCCAGCAGTCCTCATGGGGACGGACAGTCTGGGGCCAACGTCCTGACTTTC
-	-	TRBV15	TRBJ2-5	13	CATSRDPGETQYF	TGTGCCACCAGCAGAGATCCGGGGGAGACCCAGTACTTC
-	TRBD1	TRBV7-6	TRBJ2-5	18	CASSRPGTGNGAEETQYF	TGTGCCAGCAGCAGACCCGGGACAGGGAACGGGGCTGAAGAGACCCAGTACTTC
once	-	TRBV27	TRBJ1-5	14	CASSLSQGILPQHF	TGTGCCAGCAGTTTATCGCAGGGGATCCTGCCCCAGCATTTT
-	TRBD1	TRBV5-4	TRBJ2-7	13	CASSGGQGNEQYF	TGTGCCAGCAGCGGAGGACAGGGGAACGAGCAGTACTTC
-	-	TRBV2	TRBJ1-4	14	CASSEQGSNEKLFF	TGTGCCAGCAGTGAACAGGGGAGTAATGAAAAACTGTTTTTT
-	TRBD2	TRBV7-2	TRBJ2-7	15	CASSQSGGNPYEQYF	TGTGCCAGCAGTCAGAGCGGGGGGAATCCCTACGAGCAGTACTTC
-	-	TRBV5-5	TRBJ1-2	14	CASSLETGPRGYTF	TGTGCCAGCAGCTTGGAGACAGGACCCAGGGGCTACACCTTC
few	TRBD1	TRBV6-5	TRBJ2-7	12	CASSYVATGLYF	TGTGCCAGCAGTTACGTCGCGACAGGGCTTTACTTC
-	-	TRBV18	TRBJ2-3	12	CASSSETDTQYF	TGTGCCAGCTCGTCAGAAACAGATACGCAGTATTTT
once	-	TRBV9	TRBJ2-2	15	CASSPRGGVDGELFF	TGTGCCAGCTCCCCTAGGGGGGGCGTAGACGGGGAGCTGTTTTTT
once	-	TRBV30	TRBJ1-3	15	CAWSVGGNTGNTIYF	TGTGCCTGGAGTGTAGGGGGTAATACTGGAAACACCATATATTTT
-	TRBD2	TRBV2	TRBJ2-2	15	CATDLLAGNTGELFF	TGTGCCACGGACCTCCTAGCGGGGAACACCGGGGAGCTGTTTTTT
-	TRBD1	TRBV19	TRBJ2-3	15	CASSSRDRSTDTQYF	TGTGCCAGTAGTAGCCGGGACAGAAGCACAGATACGCAGTATTTT
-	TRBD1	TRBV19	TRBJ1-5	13	CASRGTGGQPQHF	TGTGCCAGTAGGGGGACAGGGGGGCAGCCCCAGCATTTT
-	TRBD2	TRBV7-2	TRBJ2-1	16	CASSLLAGGLYNEQFF	TGTGCCAGCAGCCTCCTAGCGGGGGGCCTCTACAATGAGCAGTTCTTC
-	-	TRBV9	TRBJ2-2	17	CASSVEDGGSNTGELFF	TGTGCCAGCAGCGTAGAGGACGGGGGATCGAACACCGGGGAGCTGTTTTTT
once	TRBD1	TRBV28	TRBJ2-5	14	CASSPPDRGETQYF	TGTGCCAGCAGTCCCCCGGACAGGGGAGAGACCCAGTACTTC
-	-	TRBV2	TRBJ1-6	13	CASWATLNSPLHF	TGTGCCAGCTGGGCCACACTGAATTCACCCCTCCACTTT
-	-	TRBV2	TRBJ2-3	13	CASRRTAWDTGYF	TGTGCCAGCAGGCGGACTGCTTGGGATACGGGGTATTTT
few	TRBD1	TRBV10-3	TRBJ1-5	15	CAISDTGVSNQPQHF	TGTGCCATCAGTGATACAGGGGTGAGCAATCAGCCCCAGCATTTT
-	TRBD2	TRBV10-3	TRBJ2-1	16	CAISKVAGQMGNEQFF	TGTGCCATCAGTAAAGTAGCGGGGCAGATGGGGAATGAGCAGTTCTTC
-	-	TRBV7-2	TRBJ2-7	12	CASSRDTYEQYF	TGTGCCAGCAGCCGGGACACCTACGAGCAGTACTTC
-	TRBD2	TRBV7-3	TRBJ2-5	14	CASSLAGPRETQYF	TGTGCCAGCAGCCTAGCGGGGCCTAGGGAGACCCAGTACTTC
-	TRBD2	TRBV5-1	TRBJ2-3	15	CASGLDSTSTDTQYF	TGCGCCAGCGGACTAGACTCGACTAGCACAGATACGCAGTATTTT
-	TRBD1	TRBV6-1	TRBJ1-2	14	CASSRQGATDGYTF	TGTGCCAGCAGCCGGCAGGGGGCCACGGACGGCTACACCTTC